This TCR beta chain was identified during a study of T-cell reconstitution after alpha-beta-depleted transplantation in children. TCRbeta library construction was performed incorporating unique molecular identifiers. TCRdb re-called the PCR reads through MiXCR, storing one row per CDR3 protein. The sample contains 500,000 or so distinct CDR3 sequences, about an eighth of which appear only once. CDR1 is LNHNV, CDR2 YYDKDF, per germline (reference sequence). This CDR3 has 18 residues. The ends were cut back, 0 bases at V and 6 bases at J, with 22 bases in the middle. This clonotype was observed a few times. Its target is not known. Regarding the study as a whole: After transplant, at about two months, alpha-beta T cells were reportedly derived from several hundred expanded graft clones. Some patients showed high day-60 TCRbeta diversity, which derived from surviving recipient T cells and thymic progenitors.

This specimen consisted of PBMCs, mostly from graft donor cells, obtained 180 days after TCRalphabeta/CD19-depleted stem cell transplant. This receptor was obtained from a female patient aged 2-15 years who had a stem cell transplant for aplastic anemia, so the T cells may come from the graft donor. The chain carries TRBV15 and TRBJ2-3; TRBD2 is a possible D gene (5 bases). The CDR3 DNA follows: TGTGCCACCAGCAGAGATCGAGCGGACCTGGCGGGTTTGGATACGCAGTATTTT. Its protein product is CATSRDRADLAGLDTQYF.